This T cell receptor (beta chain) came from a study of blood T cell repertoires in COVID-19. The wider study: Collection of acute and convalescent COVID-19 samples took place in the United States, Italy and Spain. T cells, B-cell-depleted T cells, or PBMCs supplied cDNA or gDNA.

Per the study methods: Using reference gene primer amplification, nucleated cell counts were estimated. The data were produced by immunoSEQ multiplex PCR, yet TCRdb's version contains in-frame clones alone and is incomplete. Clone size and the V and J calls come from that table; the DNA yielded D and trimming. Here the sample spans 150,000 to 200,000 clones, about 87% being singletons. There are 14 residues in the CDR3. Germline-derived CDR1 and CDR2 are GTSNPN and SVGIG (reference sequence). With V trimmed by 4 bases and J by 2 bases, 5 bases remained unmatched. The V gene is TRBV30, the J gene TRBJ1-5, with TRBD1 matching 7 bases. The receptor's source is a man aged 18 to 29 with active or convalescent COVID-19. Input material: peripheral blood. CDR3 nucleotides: TGTGCCTGGAAACAGGGGAAGGGCAATCAGCCCCAGCATTTT. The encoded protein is CAWKQGKGNQPQHF.